Detailed here is one T cell receptor (beta chain). The source of the sample is a study of beta chain features in type 1 diabetes. The germline CDR1 and CDR2 sequences are MNHEY and SMNVEV (reference sequence). There are 15 residues in the CDR3. V was clipped by 2 bases and J by 3 bases, with 11 bases between them. What was sequenced were expressed TCRB transcripts, since all of the isolated RNA had been reverse transcribed. The method was immunoSEQ multiplex PCR; TCRdb's version includes in-frame clones alone and lacks a portion of them. Of 130,000 to 150,000 clones listed, nearly 50% are singletons. This rearrangement joins TRBV27 to TRBJ2-1; D possibly corresponds to TRBD2 (6 bases). The sequenced sample was Tregs from blood. This TCR was recovered from a man aged 18 to 30 in good health. The CDR3 DNA sequence: TGTGCCAGCAGTTTAATAGCGGACGGCTACAATGAGCAGTTCTTC. This gives the protein CASSLIADGYNEQFF.